These 27 T cell receptor beta chains share one sample of origin, sequenced in a study of blood T cell repertoires in COVID-19. TCRdb's copy holds only in-frame clones and misses some; the assay was immunoSEQ multiplex PCR. The sample shows 180,000 or so clones, 80% to 90% of them seen only once. The sequenced sample consisted of peripheral blood. These receptors were collected from a man aged 60 to 69 with acute or convalescent COVID-19.

The genes are TRBV20-1 and TRBJ2-3, with a weak D call TRBD2 (5 bases). CDR1 DFQATT and CDR2 SNEGSKA come from the germline V gene (reference sequence). This CDR3 spans 11 amino acids. V shed 5 bases and J shed 6 bases, with 9 bases lying between them. This CDR3 is CSAPRGDTQYF. Written as DNA, the CDR3 is TGCAGTGCTCCACGGGGTGATACGCAGTATTTT.

This rearrangement joins TRBV2 to TRBJ2-3; the match to TRBD2 covers 7 bases. The junction had 16 bases not matched to a gene; V was cut back by 0 bases and J by 4 bases. The CDR3 is made up of 19 amino acids. In germline, CDR1 is SNHLY, CDR2 FYNNEI. The CDR3 sequence is CASSEAVYPWRERADTQYF. DNA for the CDR3: TGTGCCAGCAGTGAAGCGGTTTACCCTTGGCGGGAGAGGGCAGATACGCAGTATTTT.

In this sample, this clone turned up a few times. The J gene is TRBJ1-4, the V gene TRBV7-9, with TRBD1 as a possible D gene (5 bases). V was clipped by 1 base and J by 7 bases, with 7 bases between them. The germline V gene encodes CDR1 SEHNR and CDR2 FQNEAQ (reference sequence). The CDR3 covers 13 residues. This chain's CDR3 is CASSLVGVEKLFF. CDR3 nucleotides: TGTGCCAGCAGCTTAGTAGGGGTTGAAAAACTGTTTTTT.

This chain connects TRBV18 to TRBJ2-7; 9 nucleotides align to TRBD1. This CDR3 has 15 residues. V lost 5 bases, J lost 6 bases, and 11 bases stayed unmatched. Looked up from germline, CDR1 is KGHSH and CDR2 is LQKENI. The CDR3 sequence: CASSNRGQGSSEQYF. The CDR3 coding sequence is TGTGCCAGCTCAAACCGGGGACAGGGATCTTCCGAGCAGTACTTC.

This clone was detected only once. The chain recombines TRBV7-9 with TRBJ2-5; D is ambiguous. The CDR3 sequence is 14 residues long. The V end was cut by 1 base, the J end by 5 bases, with 11 bases between. Germline V gene lookup returns CDR1 SEHNR and CDR2 FQNEAQ (reference sequence). Written as DNA, the CDR3 is TGTGCCAGCAGCTTAGGGCAGGCCGTGGAGACCCAGTACTTC. Translating gives CASSLGQAVETQYF.

The CDR3 loop reads CASSVASAGIYGYTF. DNA for the CDR3: TGTGCCAGCAGCGTAGCTAGTGCAGGGATCTATGGCTACACCTTC. The J gene is TRBJ1-2, the V gene TRBV9; D is possibly TRBD1 (5 bases). CDR1 SGDLS and CDR2 YYNGEE come from the germline V gene. Trimming left V 0 bases short and J 4 bases short, with 13 bases between. This CDR3 contains 15 residues.

This clone showed up just once. V gene TRBV12-3 or TRBV12-4 combines with J gene TRBJ1-5; maybe TRBD1 (6 bases). This CDR3 has 12 amino acids. V lost 9 bases and J 7 bases, leaving 13 bases between the germline ends. DNA for the CDR3: TGTGCCAGTGGGGGGGCAGGACAGCCCCAGCATTTT. It is translated as CASGGAGQPQHF.

The chain uses TRBV7-9 and TRBJ2-6; 8 bases fit TRBD2. CDR1 is SEHNR and CDR2 is FQNEAQ in the germline V gene (reference sequence). Trimming at V came to 5 bases and at J to 2 bases, leaving 5 bases not matched to a gene. The CDR3 totals 16 residues. This CDR3 is CASSLAGGAGANVLTF. In nucleotides, the CDR3 is TGTGCCAGCAGCCTCGCGGGGGGCGCTGGGGCCAACGTCCTGACTTTC.

The J gene is TRBJ1-1, the V gene TRBV4-1; D remains unclear. The CDR3 totals 15 residues. Trimming cost V 0 bases and J 7 bases, with 15 bases left between them. Germline loops: CDR1 MGHRA, CDR2 YSYEKL. The CDR3 loop is CASSQDPRNEHEAFF. As DNA, the CDR3 is TGCGCCAGCAGCCAAGATCCCAGGAATGAACATGAAGCTTTCTTT.

This chain joins TRBV6-5 and TRBJ1-6; TRBD1 agrees at 9 bases. Germline V gene lookup returns CDR1 MNHEY and CDR2 SVGAGI. The CDR3 spans 14 residues. Trimming cost V 8 bases and J 6 bases; bases outside gene matches: 5. The CDR3 loop is CASRGGQGNSPLHF. CDR3 DNA sequence: TGTGCCAGCCGAGGGGGACAGGGTAATTCACCCCTCCACTTT.

The chain joins TRBV4-2 to TRBJ1-2; D may be TRBD1 (6 bases). V was shortened by 6 bases and J by 5 bases, with 19 bases between the two germline ends. Germline lookup yields CDR1 LGHNA and CDR2 YNFKEQ. This CDR3 contains 15 residues. The chain's CDR3 is CASRQPGQGMYGYTF. CDR3 sequence (DNA): TGTGCCAGCAGGCAGCCCGGGCAGGGGATGTATGGCTACACCTTC.

The V call is TRBV10-3, the J call TRBJ1-1; no reliable D call. V lost 3 bases, J lost 4 bases, and 9 bases lay in between. Germline V gene sequence: CDR1 ENHRY, CDR2 SYGVKD. This CDR3 comprises 13 residues. In nucleotides, the CDR3 is TGTGCCATCAGTGATGTCCCGGGCACTGAAGCTTTCTTT. Translation: CAISDVPGTEAFF.

The chain is built from TRBV3-1 (or the pseudogene TRBV3-2) and TRBJ1-5; D gene unclear. CDR1 is LGHDT and CDR2 is YNNKEL in the germline V gene (reference sequence). CDR3 size: 14 residues. Trimming left V 0 bases short and J 4 bases short, with 7 bases between. The CDR3 DNA reads TGTGCCAGCAGCCAAGAGGTCAGAAATCAGCCCCAGCATTTT. Protein sequence: CASSQEVRNQPQHF.

V and J are TRBV27 and TRBJ1-4; 9 positions match TRBD1. Trimming cost V 6 bases and J 3 bases; bases outside gene matches: 11. CDR3 size: 17 residues. From germline, CDR1 is MNHEY and CDR2 SMNVEV (reference sequence). The CDR3 coding sequence is TGTGCCAGCAGGGGGACAGGGTGGGGTGTTTCTAATGAAAAACTGTTTTTT. Translating it yields CASRGTGWGVSNEKLFF.

Turning to this clone: The same CDR3 arises from other DNA sequences in this sample as well. The DNA of the CDR3 is TGTGCCTGGAGTCCAGGGAACTATGGCTACACCTTC. This encodes CAWSPGNYGYTF. This chain links TRBV30 with TRBJ1-2, with D perhaps matching TRBD1 (5 bases). Germline CDR1 is GTSNPN and CDR2 is SVGIG (reference sequence). This CDR3 spans 12 amino acids. Trimming pared 2 bases from V and 2 bases from J, leaving 6 bases between.

The chain couples TRBV29-1 to TRBJ2-5, with TRBD1 identical over 9 bases. Looked up from germline, CDR1 is SQVTM and CDR2 is ANQGSEA. The CDR3 runs to 12 residues. The trim removed 7 bases at V and 4 bases at J, leaving 4 bases unmatched. For the CDR3, the DNA is TGCAGCGCCCAGACAGGGGGAGAGACCCAGTACTTC. Its protein is CSAQTGGETQYF.

The table lists this clone with a count of one. The chain carries TRBV28 and TRBJ2-5, with 8 bases lining up with TRBD2. The CDR3 has 15 residues. Trimming cost V 3 bases and J 4 bases; bases outside gene matches: 7. The germline CDR1 and CDR2 sequences are MDHEN and SYDVKM. This CDR3 reads CASSFPAGGTETQYF. CDR3 nucleotide sequence: TGTGCCAGCAGTTTCCCTGCGGGAGGAACAGAGACCCAGTACTTC.

V usage is TRBV7-8 and J usage is TRBJ1-1; 9 bases are shared with TRBD1. This CDR3 contains 13 residues. V was clipped by 4 bases and J by 6 bases; unmatched bases: 3. CDR1 is SGHVS, CDR2 FQNEAQ, per germline. The CDR3 protein is CASSWGQGSEAFF. CDR3 bases: TGTGCCAGCAGCTGGGGACAGGGATCTGAAGCTTTCTTT.

The chain is built from TRBV2 and TRBJ2-1; 10 positions agree with TRBD2. CDR3 length: 21 residues. J was trimmed by 9 bases and V by 0 bases; bases with no gene match: 23. CDR1 is SNHLY, CDR2 FYNNEI, per germline. CDR3 DNA sequence: TGTGCCAGCAGTGAAGCGCTTCAGTTTTTTCTAGGGGCTAGCGGGAGCGGTGAGCAGTTCTTC. Amino acid sequence: CASSEALQFFLGASGSGEQFF. The variable domain in full, with the rest retrieved from reference TRBV2 and TRBJ2-1, is EPEVTQTPSHQVTQMGQEVILRCVPISNHLYFYWYRQILGQKVEFLVSFYNNEISEKSEIFDDQFSVERPDGSNFTLKIRSTKLEDSAMYFCASSEALQFFLGASGSGEQFFGPGTRLTVL.

The gene calls are TRBV27 and TRBJ2-7; D is possibly TRBD1 (5 bases). The CDR3 spans 16 residues. The V gene's germline CDR1 is MNHEY and CDR2 SMNVEV (reference sequence). Deletions cut 4 bases from V and 8 bases from J, with 24 bases between. The CDR3 is CASSSLPARAREKQYF. The CDR3 DNA reads as TGTGCCAGCAGTTCCCTTCCAGCCAGGGCTAGAGAGAAGCAGTACTTC.

The V gene is TRBV19, the J gene TRBJ2-2; 9 nucleotides align to TRBD1. V lost 6 bases, J lost 3 bases, and 11 bases stayed unmatched. The CDR3 totals 17 residues. CDR1 and CDR2 from the germline V gene are LNHDA and SQIVND (reference sequence). This chain's CDR3 is CASRLPHRDRDTGELFF. Written as DNA, the CDR3 is TGTGCCAGTAGACTCCCCCACCGGGACAGGGACACCGGGGAGCTGTTTTTT.

This chain links TRBV7-9 with TRBJ2-6, with a weak D call TRBD2 (7 bases). Germline V gene lookup returns CDR1 SEHNR and CDR2 FQNEAQ (reference sequence). This CDR3 region has 17 residues. The V end was cut by 5 bases, the J end by 0 bases, with 14 bases between. In nucleotides, the CDR3 is TGTGCCAGCAGCCCTAGGGGGGGTGGCTCTGGGGCCAACGTCCTGACTTTC. This sequence encodes CASSPRGGGSGANVLTF.

This clone was observed a handful of times. V usage is TRBV13 and J usage is TRBJ1-2; 7 bases align to TRBD1. V lost 2 bases to trimming and J lost 0 bases; unmatched junction nucleotides: 3. The CDR3 runs 15 residues. Germline CDR1 reads PRHDT; CDR2 reads FYEKMQ (reference sequence). The CDR3 coding sequence is TGTGCCAGCAGCTTACGGACAGGAGCTAACTATGGCTACACCTTC. Its translation: CASSLRTGANYGYTF.

This clone showed up just a few times. V gene TRBV28 combines with J gene TRBJ1-2; the match to TRBD1 covers 7 bases. The germline gives CDR1 MDHEN, CDR2 SYDVKM. Germline trimming cut 8 bases from V and 4 bases from J; bases unmatched to any gene: 7. The CDR3 is made up of 13 amino acids. In DNA form, the CDR3 reads TGTGCCAGCGAACAGGGGATTTCCTATGGCTACACCTTC. Its protein product is CASEQGISYGYTF.

This chain links TRBV12-5 with TRBJ1-3; unclear D gene. Germline loops: CDR1 LGHNT, CDR2 FRNRAP. The CDR3 has 12 residues. V lost 6 bases and J lost 0, with 3 bases in between. CDR3 bases: TGTGCTAGTGGGAGCTCTGGAAACACCATATATTTT. Translating it yields CASGSSGNTIYF.

The rearrangement links TRBV27 to TRBJ2-2; the match to TRBD2 covers 7 bases. V shed 7 bases and J 6 bases; nucleotides not matched to a gene: 8. The CDR3 is made up of 14 amino acids. Germline CDR1 and CDR2: MNHEY and SMNVEV (reference sequence). The CDR3 bases are TGTGCCAGCACCCTCAATCGGGGGGCCGGGGAGCTGTTTTTT. This translates into CASTLNRGAGELFF.

This chain connects TRBV5-1 to TRBJ2-5, with 10 nucleotides matching TRBD2. V lost 1 base, J lost 2 bases, and 20 bases stayed unmatched. This CDR3 is 21 amino acids long. CDR1 SGHRS and CDR2 YFSETQ come from the germline V gene. CDR3: CASSLSGHLGFELAGQETQYF. The CDR3 DNA sequence: TGCGCCAGCAGCTTGTCCGGGCATTTGGGTTTTGAACTAGCGGGGCAAGAGACCCAGTACTTC. Variable domain in full (rest from reference TRBV5-1 and TRBJ2-5): KAGVTQTPRYLIKTRGQQVTLSCSPISGHRSVSWYQQTPGQGLQFLFEYFSETQRNKGNFPGRFSGRQFSNSRSEMNVSTLELGDSALYLCASSLSGHLGFELAGQETQYFGPGTRLLVL.